The 12 T cell receptor beta chains below all came from one sample that was sequenced in a study of blood T cell repertoires in COVID-19. Repertoires were generated with immunoSEQ multiplex PCR, while TCRdb's copy carries only in-frame clones and drops some. The sample holds roughly 230,000 clones, 83% seen once. Sequenced sample: peripheral blood. The receptors derive from a woman aged 45-65 years with acute or convalescent COVID-19.

The chain joins TRBV4-2 to TRBJ1-3; D call uncertain. Germline loops: CDR1 LGHNA, CDR2 YNFKEQ. This CDR3 contains 16 residues. V was pared by 0 bases and J by 0 bases, with 9 bases between. The CDR3 bases are TGTGCCAGCAGCCAAGAGGCAGGCAACTCTGGAAACACCATATATTTT. Protein product: CASSQEAGNSGNTIYF.

This clone was detected only a few times. V is TRBV7-9 and J is TRBJ1-6; 8 positions agree with TRBD1. Germline CDR1 and CDR2: SEHNR and FQNEAQ (reference sequence). The CDR3 is made up of 16 amino acids. The V and J ends lost 4 bases and 8 bases, in that order; junction bases with no gene match: 10. The CDR3 DNA reads as TGTGCCAGCAGCTCCCTGCGGACAGGGTCGCATTCACCCCTCCACTTT. Protein: CASSSLRTGSHSPLHF.

This clone has only a few counts. The chain carries TRBV11-1 and TRBJ2-2; no definite D call. The CDR3 runs to 15 residues. V lost 3 bases to trimming and J lost 4 bases, with 12 bases between them. CDR1 and CDR2 from the germline V gene are SGHAT and FQDESV (reference sequence). The DNA of the CDR3 is TGTGCCAGCAGCTTGGTCCTAGGCACCACCGGGGAGCTGTTTTTT. This translates into CASSLVLGTTGELFF.

The count of this clone is one. The chain combines TRBV4-2 with TRBJ2-1; 15 bases map to TRBD2. Trimming at V came to 4 bases and at J to 9 bases, leaving 10 bases not matched to a gene. CDR3 length: 17 amino acids. Germline CDR1 LGHNA, CDR2 YNFKEQ. The CDR3 DNA follows: TGTGCCAGCAGCCTCGGACTAGCGGGGGGGGAATGGGCTGAGCAGTTCTTC. This codes for CASSLGLAGGEWAEQFF.

The V call is TRBV6-6, the J call TRBJ2-2, with a possible D match to TRBD2 (5 bases). V was trimmed by 6 bases and J by 1 base, leaving 15 bases between them. CDR3 size: 16 residues. Germline values: CDR1 MNHNY, CDR2 SVGAGI (reference sequence). The CDR3 sequence is CASSNPTGLNTGELFF. CDR3 DNA sequence: TGTGCCAGCAGCAATCCGACGGGGTTGAACACCGGGGAGCTGTTTTTT.

Only a few counts were recorded for this clone. The rearrangement joins TRBV6-5 to TRBJ1-2; TRBD1 matches at 9 bases. This CDR3 contains 13 residues. Per germline, CDR1 MNHEY and CDR2 SVGAGI. With 11 bases clipped from V and 7 bases from J, the junction kept 11 bases outside the gene matches. CDR3 DNA sequence: TGTGCCTGCACCGGGACAGGGAGGTCTGGCTACACCTTC. Translating gives CACTGTGRSGYTF.

The chain couples TRBV7-9 to TRBJ2-7; a weak D match, TRBD1 (5 bases). V lost 1 base and J 4 bases, leaving 8 bases between the germline ends. CDR3 length equals 13 residues. The germline V gene encodes CDR1 SEHNR and CDR2 FQNEAQ (reference sequence). The CDR3 loop is CASSLVPGYEQYF. In nucleotides, the CDR3 is TGTGCCAGCAGCTTAGTTCCAGGGTACGAGCAGTACTTC.

The rearrangement joins TRBV19 to TRBJ1-5, with 8 positions matching TRBD1. The V gene end was trimmed by 4 bases and the J gene end by 3 bases; junction bases not matched to a gene: 2. The CDR3 loop spans 14 amino acids. CDR1 and CDR2 (germline): LNHDA, SQIVND (reference sequence). The CDR3 sequence is CASSKTGDNQPQHF. CDR3 DNA sequence: TGTGCCAGTAGTAAGACAGGGGACAATCAGCCCCAGCATTTT.

This rearrangement joins TRBV3-1 (or the pseudogene TRBV3-2) to TRBJ2-7; TRBD2 matches 9 bases. Germline-derived CDR1 and CDR2 are LGHDT and YNNKEL (reference sequence). The J segment lost 4 bases and the V segment lost 0 bases, leaving 10 bases of the junction unmatched. The CDR3 is made up of 17 amino acids. CDR3 protein: CASSQDRRGRAEYEQYF. The CDR3 DNA follows: TGTGCCAGCAGCCAAGATAGGCGCGGGAGGGCGGAATACGAGCAGTACTTC.

The rearrangement joins TRBV10-3 to TRBJ1-2, with 8 bases that match TRBD1. Unmatched junction bases numbered 10, after V lost 5 bases and J lost 8 bases. The CDR3 runs 14 residues. Germline V CDR1 and CDR2: ENHRY, SYGVKD. The DNA for the CDR3 is TGTGCCATCAGTAACCCGACAGGGGAGGTGGGCTACACCTTC. This sequence encodes CAISNPTGEVGYTF.

CDR3 coding DNA: TGTGCCAGCAGGGGGACAGGGGGCCATGAAAAACTGTTTTTT. Its translation is CASRGTGGHEKLFF. The gene calls are TRBV27 and TRBJ1-4; 12 bases are a match to TRBD1. CDR3 length equals 14 residues. The V segment lost 6 bases and the J segment 6 bases; nucleotides outside the gene matches: 2. The germline CDR1 and CDR2 sequences are MNHEY and SMNVEV (reference sequence). Combining the CDR3 with reference TRBV27 and TRBJ1-4 gives the whole variable domain EAQVTQNPRYLITVTGKKLTVTCSQNMNHEYMSWYRQDPGLGLRQIYYSMNVEVTDKGDVPEGYKVSRKEKRNFPLILESPSPNQTSLYFCASRGTGGHEKLFFGSGTQLSVL.

V usage is TRBV19 and J usage is TRBJ2-2; 9 bases agree with TRBD1. In germline, CDR1 is LNHDA, CDR2 SQIVND (reference sequence). The length of the CDR3 is 17 residues. V shed 4 bases, J shed 0 bases, and the junction held 6 bases outside the gene matches. CDR3 sequence (DNA): TGTGCCAGTAGTACCCGGGACAGGGCAACGAACACCGGGGAGCTGTTTTTT. Translating it yields CASSTRDRATNTGELFF.